The 19 T cell receptor beta chains below all came from one sample that was sequenced in a study of beta chain features in type 1 diabetes. Expressed TCRB transcripts were sequenced, since all the RNA that had been isolated was reverse transcribed. Measured with immunoSEQ multiplex PCR; TCRdb has only the in-frame clones, and not every one. The sample has around 430,000 clones; 30% are singletons. The specimen was naive CD4+ T cells from blood. These receptors all stem from a young man in good health.

The V call is TRBV30, the J call TRBJ2-3; unclear D gene. The CDR3 extends over 13 amino acids. V lost 1 base to trimming and J lost 0 bases, with 5 bases between them. CDR1 GTSNPN and CDR2 SVGIG come from the germline V gene (reference sequence). CDR3 residues: CAWSGDSTDTQYF. The CDR3 nucleotides read TGTGCCTGGAGTGGTGACAGCACAGATACGCAGTATTTT.

This clone was seen a handful of times. The gene calls are TRBV30 and TRBJ1-2; 8 nucleotides align to TRBD1. CDR1 GTSNPN and CDR2 SVGIG come from the germline V gene (reference sequence). V lost 4 bases, J lost 3 bases, and 4 bases stayed unmatched. The CDR3 consists of 13 residues. Written as DNA, the CDR3 is TGTGCCTGGACAGGGGGCGCCGACTATGGCTACACCTTC. It encodes CAWTGGADYGYTF.

The chain links TRBV30 to TRBJ2-7; TRBD1 matches 9 bases. Germline V CDR1 and CDR2: GTSNPN, SVGIG (reference sequence). V lost 3 bases, J lost 2 bases, and 8 bases stayed unmatched. The CDR3 contains 15 residues. The CDR3, as DNA: TGTGCCTGGAGAGGTTCGGGACAGGGTACCTACGAGCAGTACTTC. This sequence encodes CAWRGSGQGTYEQYF.

CDR3 in amino acids: CASSPGDGYTF. The CDR3 region has the DNA TGTGCCAGCAGCCCCGGGGATGGCTACACCTTC. This chain links TRBV9 with TRBJ1-2; D gene unclear. Trimming took off 4 bases at V and 6 bases at J, with 7 bases between the two ends. Germline assignment: CDR1 SGDLS and CDR2 YYNGEE. The CDR3 runs to 11 residues.

This clone was picked up a small number of times. Here the CDR3 reads CSVGAGELFF. The CDR3 coding sequence is TGCAGCGTGGGGGCCGGGGAGCTGTTTTTT. The chain employs TRBV29-1 and TRBJ2-2, with D perhaps matching TRBD1 or TRBD2 (5 bases each). The CDR3 runs 10 residues. Trimming stripped 6 bases from V and 6 bases from J, with 5 bases between. Germline V gene lookup returns CDR1 SQVTM and CDR2 ANQGSEA.

The chain joins TRBV30 to TRBJ1-5; maybe TRBD1 (5 bases). The CDR3 is made up of 13 amino acids. Trimming shortened V by 2 bases and J by 6 bases, and 11 bases separated the two germline ends. Looked up from germline, CDR1 is GTSNPN and CDR2 is SVGIG (reference sequence). The DNA of the CDR3 is TGTGCCTGGAGTCCGATTGGGGGTCAGCCCCAGCATTTT. Encoded protein: CAWSPIGGQPQHF.

The table lists this clone with a few counts. The chain combines TRBV7-2 with TRBJ2-7, with TRBD1 matching over 7 bases. The CDR3 loop spans 13 amino acids. CDR1 and CDR2 from the germline V gene are SGHTA and FQGNSA. V shed 3 bases and J 5 bases; nucleotides not matched to a gene: 4. In nucleotides, the CDR3 is TGTGCCAGCAGCTTCGACAGGGTCAACGAGCAGTACTTC. This gives the protein CASSFDRVNEQYF.

This clone was detected a few times. V usage is TRBV7-3 and J usage is TRBJ1-1; D might be TRBD1 (5 bases). Trimming stripped 4 bases from V and 0 bases from J, with 9 bases between. The CDR3 runs 14 residues. The V gene's germline CDR1 is SGHTA and CDR2 FQGTGA. The chain's CDR3 is CASSSYRLNTEAFF. In nucleotides, the CDR3 is TGTGCCAGCAGCTCCTACAGGTTGAACACTGAAGCTTTCTTT.

This chain joins TRBV29-1 and TRBJ2-7; D is possibly TRBD2 (6 bases). This CDR3 comprises 15 residues. Germline V gives CDR1 SQVTM, CDR2 ANQGSEA. V was trimmed by 1 base and J by 3 bases, leaving 16 bases between them. The CDR3 region has the DNA TGCAGCGTTGAAGGGGGTAGCGGTCAGAACTACGAGCAGTACTTC. Translated, it gives CSVEGGSGQNYEQYF.

This clone occurred a few times. V gene TRBV30 combines with J gene TRBJ2-1; 9 positions match TRBD2. J lost 2 bases, V lost 0 bases, and 5 bases had no gene match. The CDR3 spans 16 residues. Germline loops: CDR1 GTSNPN, CDR2 SVGIG (reference sequence). The CDR3 loop is CAWSVLAGFTYNEQFF. The CDR3 nucleotides are TGTGCCTGGAGTGTACTAGCGGGTTTCACCTACAATGAGCAGTTCTTC.

This clone turned up a few times. The CDR3 is CASSHTSSNEQFF. The CDR3 bases are TGCGCCAGCAGCCATACTAGTTCAAATGAGCAGTTCTTC. This rearrangement joins TRBV4-1 to TRBJ2-1; D is perhaps TRBD2 (5 bases). CDR3 length equals 13 residues. Trimming cost V 3 bases and J 7 bases, with 10 bases left between them. Germline CDR1 reads MGHRA; CDR2 reads YSYEKL.

The V and J genes are TRBV28 and TRBJ1-2, with 7 bases lining up with TRBD1. The CDR3 loop spans 13 amino acids. Looked up from germline, CDR1 is MDHEN and CDR2 is SYDVKM. Unmatched junction bases numbered 6, after V lost 6 bases and J lost 5 bases. CDR3 DNA sequence: TGTGCCAGCAGCCTGGGACAGATATATGGCTACACCTTC. Protein: CASSLGQIYGYTF.

The chain uses TRBV5-8 and TRBJ2-3; 10 bases match TRBD2. V shed 4 bases and J 2 bases; nucleotides not matched to a gene: 4. The germline V gene encodes CDR1 SGHTS and CDR2 YDEGEE. CDR3 size: 15 residues. The CDR3 region has the DNA TGTGCCAGCAGCCGTGGGACTAGCGCCACAGATACGCAGTATTTT. It specifies CASSRGTSATDTQYF.

About this clone: This specimen includes other DNA sequences encoding the same CDR3. The gene calls are TRBV7-9 and TRBJ2-5; D is possibly TRBD1 (6 bases). Germline CDR1 SEHNR, CDR2 FQNEAQ (reference sequence). The V gene lost 0 bases and the J gene lost 4 bases, with 6 bases spanning the gap. The CDR3 totals 13 residues. The CDR3 reads CASSLAGGETQYF. The DNA for the CDR3 is TGTGCCAGCAGCTTAGCAGGGGGAGAGACCCAGTACTTC.

The table lists this clone with a few counts. The V call is TRBV30, the J call TRBJ1-5; 9 bases agree with TRBD1. The CDR3 is made up of 15 amino acids. Per germline, CDR1 GTSNPN and CDR2 SVGIG (reference sequence). The trim removed 3 bases at V and 5 bases at J, leaving 8 bases unmatched. CDR3 sequence: CAWRTMGQGDQPQHF. The CDR3 DNA is TGTGCCTGGAGAACTATGGGACAGGGCGATCAGCCCCAGCATTTT.

The genes are TRBV18 and TRBJ1-1, with unresolved D. Germline CDR1 KGHSH, CDR2 LQKENI. The CDR3 consists of 14 residues. Trimming shortened V by 3 bases and J by 0 bases, and 8 bases separated the two germline ends. CDR3 sequence: CASSPGRMNTEAFF. Here the CDR3 DNA reads TGTGCCAGCTCACCGGGCAGAATGAACACTGAAGCTTTCTTT.

The chain has TRBV7-9 and TRBJ2-5; D not certain. V shed 8 bases and J shed 3 bases, with 13 bases lying between them. The CDR3 extends over 13 amino acids. CDR1 and CDR2 from the germline V gene are SEHNR and FQNEAQ (reference sequence). The CDR3 DNA is TGTGCCAGCGTCCCCACTGCAAAAGAGACCCAGTACTTC. Translating gives CASVPTAKETQYF.

This clone was detected only a few times. J is TRBJ2-7 and V is TRBV2; 9 nucleotides line up with TRBD1. This CDR3 region has 13 residues. CDR1 is SNHLY, CDR2 FYNNEI, per germline. V was pared by 4 bases and J by 9 bases, with 7 bases of the junction left unmatched. CDR3 nucleotides: TGTGCCAGCAGTGGCTCACAGGGGGCCGTGCAGTACTTC. Residues: CASSGSQGAVQYF.

This clone was seen more than once but under ten times. The chain combines TRBV29-1 with TRBJ2-1; D gene ambiguous. The V end lost 8 bases, the J end lost 4 bases, and 12 bases lay between the germline ends. The CDR3 runs to 12 residues. Germline values: CDR1 SQVTM, CDR2 ANQGSEA. This chain's CDR3 is CSYRWGYNEQFF. For the CDR3, the DNA is TGCAGCTATAGATGGGGTTACAATGAGCAGTTCTTC.